This T cell receptor (beta chain) was sequenced in a study of molecular identifiers for immune sequencing clone quantification. This clonotype was counted a few times. Its specificity is unknown. TCRdb re-analysed the PCR reads in MiXCR, keeping a single row per CDR3 protein. The repertoire holds hundreds of thousands of distinct CDR3 sequences, with around 25% as singletons. Notes on the study in general: Clones above 20 RNA copies held over 97% of effector molecules, under 1% in naive cells.

With 0 bases removed from V and 5 bases from J, the gap between germline ends came to 8 bases. This CDR3 is 13 amino acids long. Germline V gene sequence: CDR1 MGHRA, CDR2 YSYEKL. This chain connects TRBV4-1 to TRBJ2-7, with unresolved D. Sequencing was done on a sample of naive CD8+ T cells from blood, with Jurkat cell RNA spiked in. Subset: FACS-sorted CD8+CD4-CCR7+CD45RA+ naive T cells. The clonotype originates from a human donor in good health. Some libraries in this study had Jurkat cell RNA spiked in. CDR3: CASSQDQLNEQYF. DNA for the CDR3: TGCGCCAGCAGCCAAGATCAGCTGAACGAGCAGTACTTC.